These 13 T cell receptor beta chains share one sample of origin, sequenced in a study of cytomegalovirus exposure and HLA in healthy donors. Method: immunoSEQ multiplex PCR; TCRdb's copy keeps in-frame clones and lacks some. The sample lists 200,000 to 250,000 clones; around four fifths were seen once. The sequenced sample consisted of PBMCs. The receptor set was obtained from a young woman in good health and CMV-seronegative.

A single count supports this clone. The CDR3 bases are TGCAGCGTACAAGAATCCCGGACAGGGTATGGCTACACCTTC. Encoded protein: CSVQESRTGYGYTF. The rearrangement joins TRBV29-1 to TRBJ1-2, with TRBD1 matching 8 bases. The CDR3 is 14 amino acids. V was clipped by 6 bases and J by 5 bases; unmatched bases: 11. Germline V lookup: CDR1 SQVTM, CDR2 ANQGSEA.

The chain couples TRBV5-1 to TRBJ1-2; perhaps TRBD1 as D (5 bases). The CDR3 totals 14 residues. In germline, CDR1 is SGHRS, CDR2 YFSETQ. V was pared by 4 bases and J by 4 bases, with 14 bases between. The CDR3 region has the DNA TGCGCCAGCAGCGCGCGGGGCCTATCCTATGGCTACACCTTC. Translated: CASSARGLSYGYTF.

The chain links TRBV13 to TRBJ2-7; no clear D. Trimming removed 4 bases from V and 0 bases from J, with 7 bases in between. CDR1 and CDR2 (germline): PRHDT, FYEKMQ (reference sequence). The CDR3 sequence is 13 residues long. The CDR3 region is CASSSTLSYEQYF. As DNA, the CDR3 is TGTGCCAGCAGCTCGACACTCTCCTACGAGCAGTACTTC.

The gene calls are TRBV27 and TRBJ1-1, with D possibly being TRBD1 (6 bases). Per germline, CDR1 MNHEY and CDR2 SMNVEV (reference sequence). V lost 5 bases and J lost 6, with 19 bases in between. The CDR3 covers 15 residues. CDR3 sequence (DNA): TGTGCCAGCAGTACCGCCGGGACAACGGCGGCTGAAGCTTTCTTT. Translation gives CASSTAGTTAAEAFF.

V usage is TRBV6-5 and J usage is TRBJ2-5; TRBD1 matches at 7 bases. Germline V lookup: CDR1 MNHEY, CDR2 SVGAGI. The CDR3 is 14 residues long. J lost 7 bases, V lost 6 bases, and 11 bases had no gene match. CDR3 residues: CASRGTGARTTQYF. The CDR3 nucleotides are TGTGCCAGCAGAGGTACAGGGGCCCGGACGACCCAGTACTTC.

CDR3 nucleotide sequence: TGCGCCAGCAGCTTGGTTAGCGGGGCCAGCACAGATACGCAGTATTTT. Protein product: CASSLVSGASTDTQYF. The chain carries TRBV5-1 and TRBJ2-3; 8 bases align to TRBD2. V was pared by 0 bases and J by 0 bases, with 3 bases of the junction left unmatched. Germline-derived CDR1 and CDR2 are SGHRS and YFSETQ. The CDR3 length is 16 residues.

The rearrangement joins TRBV11-2 to TRBJ2-1, with D unclear. Germline values: CDR1 SGHAT, CDR2 FQNNGV. The ends were cut back, 0 bases at V and 10 bases at J, with 4 bases in the middle. CDR3 length equals 11 residues. The CDR3 protein is CASSLDDEQFF. CDR3 sequence (DNA): TGTGCCAGCAGCTTAGACGACGAGCAGTTCTTC.

The chain couples TRBV6-1 to TRBJ2-3; the D gene could be TRBD1 or TRBD2 (6 bases each). V dropped 1 base and J dropped 5 bases, with 16 bases sitting between them. CDR3 length: 16 residues. The germline V gene encodes CDR1 MNHNS and CDR2 SASEGT. This CDR3 is CASSEVVGGAQDTQYF. DNA of the CDR3: TGTGCCAGCAGTGAAGTGGTGGGGGGCGCCCAAGATACGCAGTATTTT.

The rearrangement joins TRBV2 to TRBJ2-3; D perhaps matches TRBD2 (5 bases). Germline V gene sequence: CDR1 SNHLY, CDR2 FYNNEI. CDR3 size: 15 residues. Trimming pared 6 bases from V and 1 base from J, leaving 14 bases between. The CDR3 nucleotides are TGTGCCAGCAGGGCCCGGGGTTGGGGCACAGATACGCAGTATTTT. Residues: CASRARGWGTDTQYF.

The gene calls are TRBV7-8 and TRBJ1-5; D remains ambiguous. Germline CDR1 SGHVS, CDR2 FQNEAQ. Deletions cut 2 bases from V and 6 bases from J, with 14 bases between. CDR3 length equals 15 residues. The CDR3 nucleotides are TGTGCCAGCAGCTTAATTAGGACGGCTAGTCAGCCCCAGCATTTT. This sequence encodes CASSLIRTASQPQHF.

This clone occurred a few times. Compared with germline, one end of the junction differs, possibly owing to a read error. The chain couples TRBV5-4 to TRBJ2-2; 11 bases are a match to TRBD2. From germline, CDR1 is SGHNT and CDR2 YYREEE (reference sequence). This CDR3 has 15 residues. CDR3 nucleotide sequence: TGTGCGAGCACGACTAGCGGGGCGCACACCGGGGAGCTGTTTTTT. It codes for CASTTSGAHTGELFF.

The V and J genes are TRBV30 and TRBJ1-1; D is uncertain. The CDR3 covers 12 residues. Germline V CDR1 and CDR2: GTSNPN, SVGIG (reference sequence). V was trimmed by 3 bases and J by 0 bases, leaving 5 bases between them. This CDR3 reads CAWRQMNTEAFF. The CDR3 nucleotides are TGTGCCTGGAGGCAGATGAACACTGAAGCTTTCTTT.

The chain recombines TRBV5-6 with TRBJ1-2, with D possibly being TRBD1 (5 bases). V gave up 2 bases and J gave up 4 bases, with 15 bases separating them. The CDR3 contains 15 residues. CDR1 is SGHDT, CDR2 YYEEEE, per germline. The CDR3 coding sequence is TGTGCCAGCAGCTTCGGGGCAGCTTGGGGCTATGGCTACACCTTC. Amino acid sequence: CASSFGAAWGYGYTF. Variable domain in full (rest from reference TRBV5-6 and TRBJ1-2): DAGVTQSPTHLIKTRGQQVTLRCSPKSGHDTVSWYQQALGQGPQFIFQYYEEEERQRGNFPDRFSGHQFPNYSSELNVNALLLGDSALYLCASSFGAAWGYGYTFGSGTRLTVV.